This T cell receptor (beta chain) comes out of a study of blood T cell repertoires in COVID-19 (TCRdb year 2020). About the study as a whole: Samples from collaborators originated in the United States, Italy and Spain and spanned both the acute and convalescent phases of COVID-19. The prospective study material was composed of cDNA or gDNA derived from T cells, B-cell-depleted T cells, or PBMCs. The dataset comprised deeply sampled blood TCRbeta repertoires from subjects exposed to, actively infected with, or recovered from COVID-19. A freely available public database, intended as a resource for researchers studying the immune response to SARS-CoV-2, is where the repertoires were released. The samples were drawn from two sources: the first 160 participants of the ongoing ImmuneRACE study, and 950 to 1,500 subjects contributed by 6 global collaborators. A de-identified subject ID, COVID-19 status, age in years and sex were almost always included in the sample metadata. Where available, HLA class I and class II types were taken from metadata supplied by the sample provider and were not determined by assay-based typing.

The CDR3, cysteine through phenylalanine, is 15 amino acids long. The read is trimmed to its CDR3 DNA, 45 bases read in frame from base 1. In the germline V gene, CDR1 corresponds to SQVTM and CDR2 to ANQGSEA. V is reduced by 6 bases and J by 0 bases, leaving a spacing of 15 bases between them. TCRbeta CDR3 regions were amplified from genomic DNA by means of the immunoSEQ Assay, a bias-controlled multiplex PCR. On the authors' methods: The number of nucleated cells in each sample was estimated by amplification of reference gene primers within the assay. To quantify the absolute abundance of each unique TCRbeta CDR3 rearrangement, sequence reads were collapsed and filtered. For each sample, productive Simpson clonality was calculated as the square root of Simpson's diversity index across productive rearrangements. TCRdb limited this immuneACCESS table to in-frame rearrangements with V and J called. A share of clones is missing; checked studies link under half to unresolved V genes, and the rest is unexplained. V and J calls plus clone size are reproduced from that table; the DNA served to infer D and trimming. This sample lists tens of thousands of clones; 65% to 80% were detected once. The top ten clonotypes cover about 25% of the sample.

The investigation overall reported the following: The amount of clinical and demographic metadata varied by source and participant and was provided uncurated.

Each collaborating institution followed its own protocols to collect whole blood in K2EDTA tubes. For TCRbeta analysis, collaborator samples were shipped as frozen whole blood, as isolated PBMCs, or as DNA extracted from either sample type. As to this clone: The specificity of this receptor is unknown. The input lacks base qualities; no much larger clone sits a single base away.

The TCR originated in a man in his 60s with active or convalescent COVID-19. The sequencing sample was made of peripheral blood. The V and J genes are TRBV29-1 and TRBJ2-1, with a weak D call of TRBD2 (6 bases match). The nucleotide sequence reads as follows: TGCAGCGTGCGGGGTTTGGGGAGCTCCTACAATGAGCAGTTCTTC. It translates to CSVRGLGSSYNEQFF.